One and the same sample provided the 23 T cell receptor beta chains below, sequenced in a study of cytotoxic CD8 clonotypes in ibrutinib-treated CLL. Libraries were prepared by immunoSEQ multiplex PCR; TCRdb keeps only in-frame clonotypes and omits some of them. The profile shows approximately 210,000 clones, over 60% of them singletons. Sequencing used PBMCs, obtained after 24 months of ibrutinib treatment. These receptors originate from a human donor with chronic lymphocytic leukemia.

This chain uses TRBV7-9 with TRBJ2-1; the match to TRBD2 covers 9 bases. The ends lost 0 bases at V and 6 bases at J; junction bases unmatched: 3. The CDR3 length is 15 residues. Germline V gives CDR1 SEHNR, CDR2 FQNEAQ (reference sequence). CDR3 nucleotides: TGTGCCAGCAGCTTAGCCGGGACTAGCCCCAATGAGCAGTTCTTC. It codes for CASSLAGTSPNEQFF.

The chain joins TRBV7-8 to TRBJ2-3; D is tentatively TRBD1 or TRBD2 (7 bases each). The ends were cut back, 0 bases at V and 1 base at J, with 14 bases in the middle. Germline CDR1 and CDR2: SGHVS and FQNEAQ. The CDR3 totals 17 residues. CDR3 sequence: CASSLAGRGRGTDTQYF. The CDR3 nucleotides are TGTGCCAGCAGCTTAGCAGGGAGGGGGCGAGGCACAGATACGCAGTATTTT.

The V and J genes are TRBV30 and TRBJ2-3, with 11 bases lining up with TRBD2. The CDR3 contains 16 residues. CDR1 and CDR2 (germline): GTSNPN, SVGIG (reference sequence). The ends lost 1 base at V and 3 bases at J; junction bases unmatched: 6. CDR3 bases: TGTGCCTGGAGTGCCGTAGCGGGAGGGCCGACAGATACGCAGTATTTT. It encodes CAWSAVAGGPTDTQYF.

This clone occurred many times. The chain carries TRBV9 and TRBJ2-1, with TRBD2 matching 8 bases. The CDR3 spans 16 residues. From germline, CDR1 is SGDLS and CDR2 YYNGEE. Trimming at V came to 2 bases and at J to 4 bases, leaving 8 bases not matched to a gene. In DNA, the CDR3 is TGTGCCAGCAGCGTTAGATCTAGCGGGCGTTACAATGAGCAGTTCTTC. Its translation: CASSVRSSGRYNEQFF.

The chain combines TRBV18 with TRBJ1-1, with TRBD1 identical over 10 bases. Germline values: CDR1 KGHSH, CDR2 LQKENI. This CDR3 spans 14 amino acids. V shed 4 bases and J 5 bases; nucleotides not matched to a gene: 4. The CDR3 DNA reads as TGTGCCAGCTCACGACAGGGGGCGAGTACTGAAGCTTTCTTT. As protein: CASSRQGASTEAFF.

The V and J genes are TRBV4-3 and TRBJ1-4; D is unresolved. The germline V gene has CDR1 LGHNA and CDR2 YSLEER. This CDR3 is 16 amino acids long. The V end lost 1 base, the J end lost 6 bases, and 15 bases lay between the germline ends. CDR3 coding DNA: TGCGCCAGCAGCCAAGTCTGGTCTTTACCAGATGAAAAACTGTTTTTT. Its protein is CASSQVWSLPDEKLFF.

The chain joins TRBV28 to TRBJ2-5; 7 bases line up with TRBD1. After removal of 5 bases from V and 4 bases from J, the junction contained 7 bases not matched to a gene. The CDR3 sequence is 14 residues long. Germline V lookup: CDR1 MDHEN, CDR2 SYDVKM. The CDR3 loop is CASSPGQWGETQYF. The CDR3 DNA reads as TGTGCCAGCAGTCCGGGACAGTGGGGAGAGACCCAGTACTTC.

The chain is built from TRBV5-4 and TRBJ2-4, with TRBD1 identical over 7 bases. Germline lookup yields CDR1 SGHNT and CDR2 YYREEE (reference sequence). The CDR3 length is 15 residues. With V trimmed by 0 bases and J by 10 bases, 10 bases remained unmatched. The CDR3 nucleotides are TGTGCCAGCAGCTTGGGACAGGGCATTGTAGAGATTCAGTACTTC. It translates to CASSLGQGIVEIQYF.

This rearrangement joins TRBV7-2 to TRBJ1-2, with D tentatively TRBD1 (6 bases). The CDR3 length is 15 residues. Germline lookup yields CDR1 SGHTA and CDR2 FQGNSA. Trimming shortened V by 2 bases and J by 7 bases, and 17 bases separated the two germline ends. The CDR3, as DNA: TGTGCCAGCAGCTTAATCGGCTTACAGGGAGGTGGCTACACCTTC. This encodes CASSLIGLQGGGYTF.

V gene TRBV15 combines with J gene TRBJ1-5; 7 bases match TRBD1. The junction had 7 bases not matched to a gene; V was cut back by 0 bases and J by 2 bases. The CDR3 length is 17 residues. The germline V gene encodes CDR1 LNHNV and CDR2 YYDKDF (reference sequence). The CDR3 is CATSRDMVGQGNQPQHF. In nucleotides, the CDR3 is TGTGCCACCAGCAGAGATATGGTAGGACAGGGCAATCAGCCCCAGCATTTT.

CDR3 sequence reads: CASSIKPTGIDYEQYF. CDR3 bases: TGTGCCAGCAGCATAAAGCCTACAGGAATCGATTACGAGCAGTACTTC. This rearrangement joins TRBV7-2 to TRBJ2-7, with D perhaps TRBD1 (5 bases). CDR1 SGHTA and CDR2 FQGNSA come from the germline V gene. Trimming removed 5 bases from V and 4 bases from J, with 21 bases in between. The CDR3 sequence is 16 residues long.

The CDR3 loop is CASNIAGNTIYF. The CDR3 coding sequence is TGTGCCAGCAACATAGCTGGAAACACCATATATTTT. The genes are TRBV2 and TRBJ1-3, with D uncertain. With 7 bases removed from V and 2 bases from J, the gap between germline ends came to 6 bases. In germline, CDR1 is SNHLY, CDR2 FYNNEI. The CDR3 sequence is 12 residues long.

The rearrangement joins TRBV13 to TRBJ1-4, with TRBD1 identical over 9 bases. Germline CDR1 PRHDT, CDR2 FYEKMQ (reference sequence). This CDR3 is built from 17 residues. V lost 5 bases, J lost 1 base, and 8 bases stayed unmatched. The CDR3 loop reads CASSLGTGSQTNEKLFF. The CDR3 bases are TGTGCCAGCAGCCTCGGGACAGGGTCCCAAACTAATGAAAAACTGTTTTTT.

DNA of the CDR3: TGTGCCACCAGCAGAGGGCGGCGGGACTACCAAGAGACCCAGTACTTC. Translating it yields CATSRGRRDYQETQYF. J is TRBJ2-5 and V is TRBV15; a weak D match, TRBD2 (6 bases). Germline CDR1 reads LNHNV; CDR2 reads YYDKDF (reference sequence). The CDR3 spans 16 residues. Trimming took off 1 base at V and 0 bases at J, with 12 bases between the two ends. The entire variable domain, with the rest obtained from reference TRBV15 and TRBJ2-5, is as follows: DAMVIQNPRYQVTQFGKPVTLSCSQTLNHNVMYWYQQKSSQAPKLLFHYYDKDFNNEADTPDNFQSRRPNTSFCFLDIRSPGLGDTAMYLCATSRGRRDYQETQYFGPGTRLLVL.

This chain joins TRBV25-1 and TRBJ2-7; D call uncertain. Trimming stripped 2 bases from V and 6 bases from J, with 11 bases between. Germline CDR1 and CDR2: MGHDK and SYGVNS. The CDR3 sequence is 13 residues long. CDR3 region: CASSEVWVSEQYF. For the CDR3, the DNA is TGTGCCAGCAGTGAAGTTTGGGTATCCGAGCAGTACTTC.

The table lists this clone with a few counts. V gene TRBV4-2 combines with J gene TRBJ2-7; a weak D match, TRBD2 (6 bases). The CDR3 length is 13 residues. Germline CDR1 reads LGHNA; CDR2 reads YNFKEQ. The ends were cut back, 0 bases at V and 7 bases at J, with 10 bases in the middle. In nucleotides, the CDR3 is TGTGCCAGCAGCCAAGATAAAGGAGGGGAGCAGTACTTC. Its translation is CASSQDKGGEQYF.

The chain employs TRBV25-1 and TRBJ2-6; tentatively, D is TRBD2 (6 bases). Deletions cut 3 bases from V and 1 base from J, with 13 bases between. The germline gives CDR1 MGHDK, CDR2 SYGVNS. This CDR3 comprises 17 residues. The CDR3 nucleotides are TGTGCCAGCAGTGATGGCGGGACGTTTTCTGGGGCCAACGTCCTGACTTTC. It encodes CASSDGGTFSGANVLTF.

This clone was seen a few times. The J gene is TRBJ1-2, the V gene TRBV5-1; the match to TRBD1 covers 8 bases. With V trimmed by 0 bases and J by 4 bases, 11 bases remained unmatched. The CDR3 runs 17 residues. CDR1 and CDR2 from the germline V gene are SGHRS and YFSETQ. CDR3 sequence reads: CASSLAGTGPSLYGYTF. CDR3 coding DNA: TGCGCCAGCAGCTTGGCGGGGACAGGACCTTCTCTCTATGGCTACACCTTC. The whole variable domain, remainder taken from reference TRBV5-1 and TRBJ1-2, is KAGVTQTPRYLIKTRGQQVTLSCSPISGHRSVSWYQQTPGQGLQFLFEYFSETQRNKGNFPGRFSGRQFSNSRSEMNVSTLELGDSALYLCASSLAGTGPSLYGYTFGSGTRLTVV.

The V and J genes are TRBV28 and TRBJ1-1; perhaps TRBD1 as D (5 bases). The length of the CDR3 is 14 residues. Between the trimmed V and J ends, which lost 3 bases and 3 bases, there was a span of 11 bases. CDR1 is MDHEN, CDR2 SYDVKM, per germline. The CDR3 sequence: CASSFFRGHTEAFF. The CDR3 DNA sequence: TGTGCCAGCAGTTTCTTTCGGGGCCACACTGAAGCTTTCTTT.

V gene TRBV7-6 combines with J gene TRBJ2-6; the match to TRBD1 covers 10 bases. The CDR3 is 20 residues long. Germline V gene sequence: CDR1 SGHVS, CDR2 FNYEAQ. V lost 1 base to trimming and J lost 0 bases; unmatched junction nucleotides: 9. The CDR3 protein is CASSLEIRGQGYSGANVLTF. The CDR3 nucleotides are TGTGCCAGCAGCTTAGAGATAAGGGGACAGGGGTACTCTGGGGCCAACGTCCTGACTTTC.

V usage is TRBV7-9 and J usage is TRBJ2-7; 8 bases map to TRBD1. Trimming cost V 1 base and J 3 bases; bases outside gene matches: 5. The V gene's germline CDR1 is SEHNR and CDR2 FQNEAQ (reference sequence). The CDR3 has 15 amino acids. This chain's CDR3 is CASSLEAGGGYEQYF. CDR3 DNA: TGTGCCAGCAGCTTAGAGGCAGGGGGCGGCTACGAGCAGTACTTC.

The chain is built from TRBV7-2 and TRBJ2-7, with TRBD1 as a possible D gene (5 bases). Germline V gives CDR1 SGHTA, CDR2 FQGNSA. V lost 5 bases and J lost 7, with 12 bases in between. The CDR3 runs 12 residues. CDR3 sequence (DNA): TGTGCCAGCAGCCAATGGACATTTGAGCAGTACTTC. Amino acids: CASSQWTFEQYF.

The rearrangement joins TRBV14 to TRBJ2-2, with D possibly being TRBD1 or TRBD2 (6 bases each). The CDR3 covers 15 residues. Germline CDR1 SGHDN, CDR2 FVKESK. The ends were cut back, 5 bases at V and 3 bases at J, with 13 bases in the middle. The CDR3 loop is CASSALGGYTGELFF. The CDR3 coding sequence is TGTGCCAGCAGCGCCTTAGGGGGGTACACCGGGGAGCTGTTTTTT. The full variable domain, its missing parts supplied by reference TRBV14 and TRBJ2-2, is EAGVTQFPSHSVIEKGQTVTLRCDPISGHDNLYWYRRVMGKEIKFLLHFVKESKQDESGMPNNRFLAERTGGTYSTLKVQPAELEDSGVYFCASSALGGYTGELFFGEGSRLTVL.